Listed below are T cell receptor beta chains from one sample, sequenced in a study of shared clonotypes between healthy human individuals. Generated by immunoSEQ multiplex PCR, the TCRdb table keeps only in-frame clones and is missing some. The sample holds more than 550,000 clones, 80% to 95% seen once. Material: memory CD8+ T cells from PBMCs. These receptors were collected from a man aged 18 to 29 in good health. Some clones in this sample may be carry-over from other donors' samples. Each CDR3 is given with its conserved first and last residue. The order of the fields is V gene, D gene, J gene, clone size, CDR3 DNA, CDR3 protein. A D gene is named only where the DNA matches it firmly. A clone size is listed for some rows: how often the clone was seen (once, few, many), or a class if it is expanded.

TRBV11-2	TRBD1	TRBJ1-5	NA	TGTGCCAGCAGCTTAGTTCCGGGACAGGGGAAGCCCCAGCATTTT	CASSLVPGQGKPQHF
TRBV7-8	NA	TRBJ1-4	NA	TGTGCCAGCAGCCAAGCGGGGGAAGCCCCTAATGAAAAACTGTTTTTT	CASSQAGEAPNEKLFF
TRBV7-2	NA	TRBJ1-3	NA	TGTGCCAGCAGCGCAGGCCCAAACTCTGGAAACACCATATATTTT	CASSAGPNSGNTIYF
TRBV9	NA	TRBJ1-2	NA	TGTGCCAGCAGCGCCCTCCCGGAGCCGTCCAAAGGCTACACCTTC	CASSALPEPSKGYTF
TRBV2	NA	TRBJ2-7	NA	TGTGCCACCCGGAGGGGAGGGGGCGCCCCCTACGAGCAGTACTTC	CATRRGGGAPYEQYF
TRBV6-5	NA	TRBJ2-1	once	TGTGCCAGCAGTTACCCTATGCGGGGCGGCTATGAGCAGTTCTTC	CASSYPMRGGYEQFF
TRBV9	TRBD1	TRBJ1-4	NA	TGTGCCAGCAGCGTAGGACAGGGAACTAATGAAAAACTGTTTTTT	CASSVGQGTNEKLFF
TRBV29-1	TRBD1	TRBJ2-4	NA	TGCAGCGTTGGTGGGACAGGGGGGCCCGTGGGCATTCAGTACTTC	CSVGGTGGPVGIQYF
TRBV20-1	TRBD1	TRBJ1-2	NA	TGCAGTGTTTACAGGGGTGGCTACACCTTC	CSVYRGGYTF
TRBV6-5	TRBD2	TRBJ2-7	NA	TGTGCCAGCAAAGAAGGTAGCGGGTCCTACGAGCAGTACTTC	CASKEGSGSYEQYF
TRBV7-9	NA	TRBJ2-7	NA	TGTGCCAGCAGCTTAGCGTCCCAGGCACCAAGCTACGAGCAGTACTTC	CASSLASQAPSYEQYF
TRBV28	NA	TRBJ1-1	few	TGTGCCAGCAGCAGAATTATGAACACTGAAGCTTTCTTT	CASSRIMNTEAFF
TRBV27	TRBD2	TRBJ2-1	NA	TGTGCCAGCTCGGGGCTAGCGCGGGGGGTGCACAATGAGCAGTTCTTC	CASSGLARGVHNEQFF
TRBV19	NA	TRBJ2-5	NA	TGTGCCAGTAGAGAGCATTCAAGCGAGACCCAGTACTTC	CASREHSSETQYF
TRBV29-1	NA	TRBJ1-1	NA	TGCAGCGTGACTACAGGGAGCACTGAAGCTTTCTTT	CSVTTGSTEAFF
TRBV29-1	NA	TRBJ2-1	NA	TGCAGCGTTGGCCTCCGGGACCAAGGCTCTTATCAGCAGTTCTTC	CSVGLRDQGSYQQFF
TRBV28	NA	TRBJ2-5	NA	TGTGCCAGCACCCCCGACTACGGAGAGACCCAGTACTTC	CASTPDYGETQYF
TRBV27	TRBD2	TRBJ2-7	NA	TGTGCCAGCAGTTATTTTGCGGGAGGGCCCAACGAGCAGTACTTC	CASSYFAGGPNEQYF
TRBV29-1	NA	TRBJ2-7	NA	TGCAGCGTTGGAGGGTCCGGGTACGAGCAGTACTTC	CSVGGSGYEQYF
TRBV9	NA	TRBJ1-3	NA	TGTGCCAGCAGCGTAGAGGGGCTCACCTCTGGAAACACCATATATTTT	CASSVEGLTSGNTIYF
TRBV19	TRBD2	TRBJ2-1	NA	TGTGCCAGTAGTACCTCGCGGGGGGACAATGAGCAGTTCTTC	CASSTSRGDNEQFF
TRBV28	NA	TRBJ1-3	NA	TGTGCCAGCAGTTTGTCAGGGGTCGGTGGAAACACCATATATTTT	CASSLSGVGGNTIYF
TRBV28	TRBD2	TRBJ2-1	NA	TGTGCCAGCAGTTTCTTGCGGGAGGGCCTAGGCGAGCAGTTCTTC	CASSFLREGLGEQFF
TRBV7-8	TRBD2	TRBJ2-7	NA	TGTGCCAGCAGCCCACAGGGACTAGCGGGAGGAACCTACGAGCAGTACTTC	CASSPQGLAGGTYEQYF
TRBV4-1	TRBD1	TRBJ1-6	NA	TGCGCCAGCAGCCAAGATCAGGGGGCACGATCACCCCTCCACTTT	CASSQDQGARSPLHF
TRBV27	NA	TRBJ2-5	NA	TGTGCCAGCAGTTTAAGATGGCCGAGCCAGGGTAGGCAAGAGACCCAGTACTTC	CASSLRWPSQGRQETQYF
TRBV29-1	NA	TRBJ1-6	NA	TGCAGCGTCCGTAGTAATCGGGGCCCGAATTCACCCCTCCACTTT	CSVRSNRGPNSPLHF
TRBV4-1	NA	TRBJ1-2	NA	TGCGCCAGCAGCCAAGATGGTGGGGCATCATATGGCTACACCTTC	CASSQDGGASYGYTF
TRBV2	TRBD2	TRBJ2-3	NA	TGTGCCAGCAGTGAAGCTAGAGGACTAGCGGGACCGACAGATACGCAGTATTTT	CASSEARGLAGPTDTQYF
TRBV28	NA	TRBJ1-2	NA	TGTGCCAGCAGTCCACCGGGAGACTTATTTGACTATGGCTACACCTTC	CASSPPGDLFDYGYTF
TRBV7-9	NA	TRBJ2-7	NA	TGTGCCAGCAGCTTAGCGGGCCCCGGGGCCGAGCAGTACTTC	CASSLAGPGAEQYF
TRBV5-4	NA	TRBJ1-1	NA	TGTGCCAGCAGCGTGGACAGATCGAACACTGAAGCTTTCTTT	CASSVDRSNTEAFF
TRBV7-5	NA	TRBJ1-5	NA	TGTGCCAGAAGCTTAAGGCCCCCAGGGGATCAGCCCCAGCATTTT	CARSLRPPGDQPQHF
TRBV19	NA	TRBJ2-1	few	TGTGCCAGTAGTATTATGGACAGCCACAATGAGCAGTTCTTC	CASSIMDSHNEQFF
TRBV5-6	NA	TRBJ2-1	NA	TGTGCCAGCAGCTTTGGGGGCAATGAGCAGTTCTTC	CASSFGGNEQFF
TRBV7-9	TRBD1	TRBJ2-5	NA	TGTGCCAGCAGCGATAGGACAGGGGGCAGGGAGACCCAGTACTTC	CASSDRTGGRETQYF
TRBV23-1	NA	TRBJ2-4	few	TGCGCCGGGACACGAGTATCGTTAGCCAAAAACATTCAGTACTTC	CAGTRVSLAKNIQYF
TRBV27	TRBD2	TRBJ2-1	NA	TGTGCCAGCAGTTTAGGGTGGGAGGGCCGGAATGAGCAGTTCTTC	CASSLGWEGRNEQFF
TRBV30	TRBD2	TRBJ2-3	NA	TGTGCCTGGATGGCCCTAGCGGGGGAGGAAGAAGATACGCAGTATTTT	CAWMALAGEEEDTQYF
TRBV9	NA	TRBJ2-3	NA	TGTGCCAGCAGCGTAGCTACAGGCTCTAGCACAGATACGCAGTATTTT	CASSVATGSSTDTQYF
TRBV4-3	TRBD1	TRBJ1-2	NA	TGCGCCAGCAGCCAAGGGGTAACAGGGGGCGCAGGATATGGCTACACCTTC	CASSQGVTGGAGYGYTF
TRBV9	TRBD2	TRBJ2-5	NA	TGTGCCAGCAGCTCCCGAGCGGGAGGTCAAGAGACCCAGTACTTC	CASSSRAGGQETQYF
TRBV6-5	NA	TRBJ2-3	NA	TGTGCCAGCAGTTGGGGGCCGGCAGATACGCAGTATTTT	CASSWGPADTQYF
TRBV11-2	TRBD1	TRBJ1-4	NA	TGTGCCAGCAGCCCCCGGACAGGGGACCCGACTAATGAAAAACTGTTTTTT	CASSPRTGDPTNEKLFF
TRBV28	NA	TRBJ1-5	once	TGTGCCAGCAGTAACAGGGGCAATCAGCCCCAGCATTTT	CASSNRGNQPQHF
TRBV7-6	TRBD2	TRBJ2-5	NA	TGTGCCAGCAGCTTCGAGCGGGAGGGGCAAGAGACCCAGTACTTC	CASSFEREGQETQYF
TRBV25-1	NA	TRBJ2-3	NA	TGTGCCAGCAGTGCAAATCAAAACCCCCGGGATACGCAGTATTTT	CASSANQNPRDTQYF
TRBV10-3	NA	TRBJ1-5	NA	TGTGCCATCAGTGAGCCCGGGAACAATCAGCCCCAGCATTTT	CAISEPGNNQPQHF
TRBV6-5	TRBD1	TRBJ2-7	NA	TGTGCCAGCAGTGGGGACAGGGCTCACTACGAGCAGTACTTC	CASSGDRAHYEQYF
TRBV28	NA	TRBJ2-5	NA	TGTGCCAGCAGTTTAGGGGAGGGGGCCCAGTACTTC	CASSLGEGAQYF
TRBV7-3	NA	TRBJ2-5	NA	TGTGCCAGCAGCCCCGAGGGCAGTTTAGGGGAGACCCAGTACTTC	CASSPEGSLGETQYF
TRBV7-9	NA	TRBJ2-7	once	TGTGCCAGCAGCTTCTCCGAGGGAAACTACGAGCAGTACTTC	CASSFSEGNYEQYF
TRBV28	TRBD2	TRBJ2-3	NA	TGTGCCAGCAGTTTCAAGACTAGCGGGAGATATCATACGCAGTATTTT	CASSFKTSGRYHTQYF
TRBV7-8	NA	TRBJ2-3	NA	TGTGCCAGCAGCTTAGGCTACAGGGTATCGGGCACAGATACGCAGTATTTT	CASSLGYRVSGTDTQYF